This T cell receptor (beta chain) was recovered during a study of molecular identifiers for immune sequencing clone quantification. TCRdb analysed the PCR reads with MiXCR anew, one entry per CDR3 protein. The sample contains roughly 93,000 distinct CDR3 sequences, roughly 23% of which appear only once. CDR1 SGHTA and CDR2 FQGTGA come from the germline V gene. The CDR3 loop spans 17 amino acids. The ends lost 4 bases at V and 4 bases at J; junction bases unmatched: 3. Only a few counts were recorded for this clonotype. Sequencing was performed on naive CD8+ T cells from blood, with Jurkat cell RNA spiked in. The subset here: FACS-sorted CD8+CD4-CCR7+CD45RA+ naive T cells. This rearrangement joins TRBV7-3 to TRBJ2-2, with 16 bases fitting TRBD2. The receptor comes from a human donor in good health. Some libraries in this study had Jurkat cell RNA spiked in. The CDR3 coding sequence is TGTGCCAGCAGCTCGGGACTAGCGGGAGGGCCCACCGGGGAGCTGTTTTTT. This sequence encodes CASSSGLAGGPTGELFF.